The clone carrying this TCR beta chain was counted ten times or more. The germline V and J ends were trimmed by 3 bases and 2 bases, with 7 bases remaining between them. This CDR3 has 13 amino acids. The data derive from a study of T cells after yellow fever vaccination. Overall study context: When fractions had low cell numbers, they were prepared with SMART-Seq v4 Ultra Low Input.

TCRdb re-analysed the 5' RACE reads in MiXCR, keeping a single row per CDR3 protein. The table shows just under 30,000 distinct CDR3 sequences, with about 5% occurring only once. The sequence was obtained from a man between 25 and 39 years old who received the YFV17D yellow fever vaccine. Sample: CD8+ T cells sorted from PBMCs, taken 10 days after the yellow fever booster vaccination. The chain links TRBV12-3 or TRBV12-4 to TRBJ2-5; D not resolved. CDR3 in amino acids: CASSFDTQETQYF. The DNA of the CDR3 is TGTGCCAGCAGTTTTGACACTCAAGAGACCCAGTACTTC.